One sample yielded the 27 T cell receptor beta chains listed below, sequenced in a study of OX40 agonist ivuxolimab in advanced cancers. TCRdb keeps only in-frame clones here, not all; method: immunoSEQ multiplex PCR. The sample lists about 26,000 clones, 83% seen once, with around 12% in the top ten. Here the sequenced sample was CD4+ or CD8+ T cells sorted from blood, taken in a trial of the OX40 agonist ivuxolimab. All receptors derive from an adult with an advanced solid tumor such as melanoma, head and neck, liver or kidney cancer.

As regards this clone: The junction shows a germline mismatch at one end, possibly a read error. The sample has other DNA sequences that encode this CDR3 too. V and J are TRBV7-9 and TRBJ1-1; D unresolved. Germline V gene lookup returns CDR1 SEHNR and CDR2 FQNEAQ (reference sequence). The CDR3 consists of 14 residues. CDR3 in amino acids: CASRPTSSITEAFF. In nucleotides, the CDR3 is TGTGCCAGCAGACCCACAAGTTCAATCACTGAAGCCTTCTTT.

A single count supports this clone. This chain uses TRBV5-4 with TRBJ2-5; D is unclear. V gave up 3 bases and J gave up 5 bases, with 8 bases separating them. Germline V gives CDR1 SGHNT, CDR2 YYREEE (reference sequence). The CDR3 is 12 amino acids. This CDR3 reads CASSSRRETQYF. CDR3 coding DNA: TGTGCCAGCAGCTCCCGTCGGGAGACCCAGTACTTC.

The CDR3 protein is CAWSVRGDTQYF. CDR3 in DNA: TGTGCCTGGAGTGTACGGGGAGATACGCAGTATTTT. The gene calls are TRBV30 and TRBJ2-3, with D maybe TRBD2 (5 bases). V lost 0 bases to trimming and J lost 5 bases, with 6 bases between them. This CDR3 is built from 12 residues. Germline values: CDR1 GTSNPN, CDR2 SVGIG (reference sequence).

For the CDR3, the DNA is TGCGCCAGCAGCCAAGATTCCCTGGAGCAGTTCTTC. It is translated as CASSQDSLEQFF. V usage is TRBV4-1 and J usage is TRBJ2-1, with unresolved D. The germline V gene has CDR1 MGHRA and CDR2 YSYEKL. V was pared by 0 bases and J by 10 bases, with 7 bases between. This CDR3 region has 12 residues.

This chain uses TRBV19 with TRBJ2-7; TRBD1 matches 9 bases. Germline V gene sequence: CDR1 LNHDA, CDR2 SQIVND (reference sequence). The CDR3 runs to 14 residues. The trim removed 5 bases at V and 3 bases at J, leaving 5 bases unmatched. The CDR3 DNA reads as TGTGCCAGTAGTGAACCGGGACAGGGCTACGAGCAGTACTTC. Translation: CASSEPGQGYEQYF.

This chain links TRBV4-1 with TRBJ2-7, with a weak D call TRBD2 (5 bases). V shed 0 bases and J shed 1 base, with 16 bases lying between them. The germline CDR1 and CDR2 sequences are MGHRA and YSYEKL. The CDR3 spans 17 residues. CDR3 nucleotide sequence: TGCGCCAGCAGCCAAGATCTACCCCTGGACTGGTCCTACGAGCAGTACTTC. It translates to CASSQDLPLDWSYEQYF.

This clone was found once. The rearrangement uses TRBV4-1 and TRBJ2-3; 8 bases align to TRBD2. V was pared by 4 bases and J by 1 base, with 4 bases of the junction left unmatched. Germline assignment: CDR1 MGHRA and CDR2 YSYEKL. The CDR3 contains 15 residues. CDR3: CASSLGGEGTDTQYF. The CDR3 DNA reads TGCGCCAGCAGCCTCGGGGGGGAGGGCACAGATACGCAGTATTTT.

The rearrangement uses TRBV2 and TRBJ2-1, with TRBD1 matching over 9 bases. The CDR3 extends over 18 amino acids. V shed 5 bases and J 3 bases; nucleotides not matched to a gene: 14. The germline gives CDR1 SNHLY, CDR2 FYNNEI. This CDR3 is CASSPRDRDISFYNEQFF. CDR3 nucleotide sequence: TGTGCCAGCAGTCCACGGGACAGGGACATTTCATTCTACAATGAGCAGTTCTTC.

This chain connects TRBV5-1 to TRBJ1-1; the D is unclear. Germline values: CDR1 SGHRS, CDR2 YFSETQ. Trimming shortened V by 5 bases and J by 0 bases, and 5 bases separated the two germline ends. The CDR3 has 12 amino acids. The CDR3 sequence is CASRSMNTEAFF. Here the CDR3 DNA reads TGCGCCAGCAGATCCATGAACACTGAAGCTTTCTTT.

The chain is built from TRBV29-1 and TRBJ2-3; no reliable D call. This CDR3 comprises 13 residues. Germline values: CDR1 SQVTM, CDR2 ANQGSEA. The V gene lost 6 bases and the J gene lost 0 bases, with 10 bases spanning the gap. CDR3 amino acids: CSVRLISTDTQYF. The CDR3 nucleotides are TGCAGCGTGAGACTGATTAGCACAGATACGCAGTATTTT.

V usage is TRBV15 and J usage is TRBJ2-7, with 9 positions matching TRBD1. The CDR3 consists of 14 residues. Germline trimming cut 5 bases from V and 4 bases from J; bases unmatched to any gene: 6. CDR1 and CDR2 (germline): LNHNV, YYDKDF (reference sequence). CDR3 sequence (DNA): TGTGCCACCAGCCCCGGACAGGGGCCTTACGAGCAGTACTTC. Its translation is CATSPGQGPYEQYF.

The chain carries TRBV27 and TRBJ2-5; 8 nucleotides align to TRBD1. The V and J ends lost 5 bases and 1 base, in that order; junction bases with no gene match: 9. Germline loops: CDR1 MNHEY, CDR2 SMNVEV (reference sequence). CDR3 size: 16 residues. The CDR3 loop reads CASSPSTGETQETQYF. CDR3 DNA: TGTGCCAGCAGTCCTTCGACAGGGGAAACCCAAGAGACCCAGTACTTC.

The CDR3 DNA sequence: TGTGCCAGTAGTCCCGGGGCCTGGTATGGCTACACCTTC. Residues: CASSPGAWYGYTF. The chain recombines TRBV19 with TRBJ1-2; tentatively, D is TRBD1 (5 bases). Germline V gives CDR1 LNHDA, CDR2 SQIVND (reference sequence). V lost 5 bases, J lost 5 bases, and 12 bases lay in between. The length of the CDR3 is 13 residues.

The chain recombines TRBV11-2 with TRBJ1-2, with unresolved D. CDR1 is SGHAT and CDR2 is FQNNGV in the germline V gene. This CDR3 comprises 16 residues. The ends were cut back, 9 bases at V and 8 bases at J, with 28 bases in the middle. CDR3 sequence: CASAEGRPDYAGGYTF. For the CDR3, the DNA is TGTGCCAGTGCCGAAGGACGGCCGGACTATGCTGGGGGCTACACCTTC. The full variable domain, with the rest looked up from reference TRBV11-2 and TRBJ1-2, is EAGVAQSPRYKIIEKRQSVAFWCNPISGHATLYWYQQILGQGPKLLIQFQNNGVVDDSQLPKDRFSAERLKGVDSTLKIQPAKLEDSAVYLCASAEGRPDYAGGYTFGSGTRLTVV.

The chain combines TRBV5-1 with TRBJ2-3, with a weak D call TRBD2 (5 bases). The CDR3 loop spans 15 amino acids. V lost 2 bases and J lost 2, with 12 bases in between. CDR1 and CDR2 from the germline V gene are SGHRS and YFSETQ. The chain's CDR3 is CASSFGLRLTDTQYF. The CDR3, as DNA: TGCGCCAGCAGCTTCGGACTCCGCCTCACAGATACGCAGTATTTT.

V is TRBV19 and J is TRBJ2-3; the D gene could be TRBD1 or TRBD2 (5 bases each). Trimming took off 3 bases at V and 4 bases at J, with 17 bases between the two ends. The germline CDR1 and CDR2 sequences are LNHDA and SQIVND (reference sequence). The CDR3 spans 16 residues. The CDR3 DNA sequence: TGTGCCAGTAGTATCCCCGGGGCACCGCGGGCAGATACGCAGTATTTT. This sequence encodes CASSIPGAPRADTQYF.

The J gene is TRBJ1-2, the V gene TRBV25-1; D is perhaps TRBD1 (5 bases). Germline CDR1 MGHDK, CDR2 SYGVNS. V lost 3 bases to trimming and J lost 2 bases, with 10 bases between them. CDR3 size: 14 residues. The CDR3 nucleotides read TGTGCCAGCAGTGAGTCGACAGAGAACTATGGCTACACCTTC. The encoded protein is CASSESTENYGYTF.

In this sample, this clone turned up a few times. The gene calls are TRBV5-1 and TRBJ2-7; no clear D. V was clipped by 2 bases and J by 6 bases, with 12 bases between them. This CDR3 spans 13 amino acids. Germline CDR1 SGHRS, CDR2 YFSETQ. CDR3 bases: TGCGCCAGCAGCTTCGGCGGTCTTGTCGAGCAGTACTTC. It yields the protein CASSFGGLVEQYF.

The J gene is TRBJ2-7, the V gene TRBV5-4; no definite D call. Per germline, CDR1 SGHNT and CDR2 YYREEE (reference sequence). The CDR3 totals 13 residues. V was clipped by 1 base and J by 6 bases, with 11 bases between them. The DNA of the CDR3 is TGTGCCAGCAGCTTGAAATACGTAAGCGAGCAGTACTTC. Amino acids: CASSLKYVSEQYF.

V usage is TRBV5-1 and J usage is TRBJ1-2; the match to TRBD1 covers 11 bases. CDR1 and CDR2 (germline): SGHRS, YFSETQ. Germline trimming cut 0 bases from V and 3 bases from J; bases unmatched to any gene: 7. The CDR3 sequence is 17 residues long. The CDR3 is CASSLGTGGRVDYGYTF. CDR3 nucleotide sequence: TGCGCCAGCAGCTTGGGGACAGGGGGCCGGGTTGACTATGGCTACACCTTC.

The chain recombines TRBV7-9 with TRBJ1-2, with unresolved D. The CDR3 loop spans 14 amino acids. Trimming left V 6 bases short and J 2 bases short, with 13 bases between. Per the germline V gene, CDR1 is SEHNR and CDR2 is FQNEAQ (reference sequence). The CDR3 loop is CASRPTGPNYGYTF. For the CDR3, the DNA is TGTGCCAGCAGGCCAACCGGGCCAAACTATGGCTACACCTTC.

The chain is built from TRBV6-5 and TRBJ2-2; D not certain. CDR3 length: 16 residues. CDR1 is MNHEY, CDR2 SVGAGI, per germline. V lost 0 bases and J 2 bases, leaving 10 bases between the germline ends. The CDR3 DNA sequence: TGTGCCAGCAGTTACTCGACCCGATATAACACCGGGGAGCTGTTTTTT. Translated, it gives CASSYSTRYNTGELFF.

This clone was recorded a few times. This CDR3 is CASSVANGGAGYEQFF. Here the CDR3 DNA reads TGTGCCAGCAGCGTAGCAAACGGGGGGGCCGGTTATGAGCAGTTCTTC. This chain uses TRBV9 with TRBJ2-1, with TRBD2 matching 8 bases. Germline assignment: CDR1 SGDLS and CDR2 YYNGEE. With 0 bases clipped from V and 8 bases from J, the junction kept 10 bases outside the gene matches. The CDR3 is made up of 16 amino acids.

A single count supports this clone. CDR3 in amino acids: CASSERQDPLNTEAFF. The CDR3, as DNA: TGTGCCAGCAGTGAAAGGCAGGATCCACTGAACACTGAAGCTTTCTTT. The chain carries TRBV2 and TRBJ1-1; D is undetermined. The CDR3 extends over 16 amino acids. The ends were cut back, 2 bases at V and 0 bases at J, with 13 bases in the middle. Germline assignment: CDR1 SNHLY and CDR2 FYNNEI. Complete variable domain (other parts from reference TRBV2 and TRBJ1-1): EPEVTQTPSHQVTQMGQEVILRCVPISNHLYFYWYRQILGQKVEFLVSFYNNEISEKSEIFDDQFSVERPDGSNFTLKIRSTKLEDSAMYFCASSERQDPLNTEAFFGQGTRLTVV.

The chain is built from TRBV7-9 and TRBJ1-2; D gene uncertain. Looked up from germline, CDR1 is SEHNR and CDR2 is FQNEAQ (reference sequence). CDR3 size: 15 residues. V lost 3 bases, J lost 2 bases, and 13 bases lay in between. The CDR3 here is CASSFESLENYGYTF. DNA of the CDR3: TGTGCCAGCAGCTTTGAGTCCCTGGAGAACTATGGCTACACCTTC.

The chain is built from TRBV5-5 and TRBJ1-4, with 9 bases aligning to TRBD1. V trimming: 2 bases; J trimming: 7 bases; junction bases outside the gene matches: 18. This CDR3 is built from 19 residues. Germline loops: CDR1 SGHKS, CDR2 YYEKEE (reference sequence). The CDR3 coding sequence is TGTGCCAGCAGCTTATCCGGGGACAGGGTTCTTATGGGCGGTGAAAAACTGTTTTTT. Encoded protein: CASSLSGDRVLMGGEKLFF.

The genes are TRBV27 and TRBJ2-5, with 7 bases that match TRBD1. This CDR3 is 16 amino acids long. J gave up 6 bases and V 5 bases, and 15 bases lay outside the gene matches. The germline V gene encodes CDR1 MNHEY and CDR2 SMNVEV (reference sequence). CDR3 in amino acids: CASSPFGDSLGQTQYF. CDR3 nucleotides: TGTGCCAGCAGTCCCTTCGGGGACAGCCTAGGGCAGACCCAGTACTTC.